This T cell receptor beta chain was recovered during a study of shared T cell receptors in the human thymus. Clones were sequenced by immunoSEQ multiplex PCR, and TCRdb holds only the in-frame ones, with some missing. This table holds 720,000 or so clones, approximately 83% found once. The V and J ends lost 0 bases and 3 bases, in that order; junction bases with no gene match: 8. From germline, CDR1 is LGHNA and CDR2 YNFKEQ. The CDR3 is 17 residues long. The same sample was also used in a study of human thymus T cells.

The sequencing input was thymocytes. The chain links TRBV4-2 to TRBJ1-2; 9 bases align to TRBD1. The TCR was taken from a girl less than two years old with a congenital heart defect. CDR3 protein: CASSQDVEQGADYGYTF. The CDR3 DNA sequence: TGTGCCAGCAGCCAAGATGTGGAACAGGGGGCTGACTATGGCTACACCTTC.